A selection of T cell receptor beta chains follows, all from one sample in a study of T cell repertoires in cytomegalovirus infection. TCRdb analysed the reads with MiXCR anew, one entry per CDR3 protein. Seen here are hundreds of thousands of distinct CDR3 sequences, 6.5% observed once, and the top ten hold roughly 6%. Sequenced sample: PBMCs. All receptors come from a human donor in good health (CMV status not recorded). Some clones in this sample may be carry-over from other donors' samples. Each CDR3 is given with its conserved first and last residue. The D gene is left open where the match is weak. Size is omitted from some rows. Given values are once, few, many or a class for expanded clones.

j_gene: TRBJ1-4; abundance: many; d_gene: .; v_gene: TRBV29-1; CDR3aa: CSVGPTGSNEKLFF; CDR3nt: TGCAGCGTGGGCCCGACAGGTAGTAATGAAAAACTGTTTTTT
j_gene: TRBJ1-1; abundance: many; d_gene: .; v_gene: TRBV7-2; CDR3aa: CASSLGRATEAFF; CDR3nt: TGTGCCAGCAGCTTAGGGCGCGCGACTGAAGCTTTCTTT
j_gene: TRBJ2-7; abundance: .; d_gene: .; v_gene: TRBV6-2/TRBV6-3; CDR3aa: CASSRDISYEQYF; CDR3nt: TGTGCCAGCTCAAGAGACATCTCCTACGAGCAGTACTTC
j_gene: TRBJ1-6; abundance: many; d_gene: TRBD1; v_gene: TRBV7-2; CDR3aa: CASSLEGARSYNSPLHF; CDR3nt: TGTGCCAGCAGCTTAGAGGGGGCGCGGTCCTATAATTCACCCCTCCACTTT
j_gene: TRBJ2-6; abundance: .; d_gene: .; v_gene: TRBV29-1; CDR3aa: CSVEDSDRTGANVLTF; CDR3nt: TGCAGCGTTGAAGACAGTGACAGGACTGGGGCCAACGTCCTGACTTTC
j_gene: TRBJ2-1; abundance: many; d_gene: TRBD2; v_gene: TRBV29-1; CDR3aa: CSVGAGGLSYNEQFF; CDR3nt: TGCAGCGTTGGAGCGGGGGGACTCTCCTACAATGAGCAGTTCTTC
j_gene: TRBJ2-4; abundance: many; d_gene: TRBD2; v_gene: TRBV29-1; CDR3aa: CSAGRGGPDIQYF; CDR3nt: TGCAGCGCAGGGAGGGGTGGACCGGACATTCAGTACTTC
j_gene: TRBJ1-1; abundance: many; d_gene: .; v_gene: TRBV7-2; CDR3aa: CASSLDHRSSAEAFF; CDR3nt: TGTGCCAGCAGCTTAGACCACAGGTCCTCGGCTGAAGCTTTCTTT
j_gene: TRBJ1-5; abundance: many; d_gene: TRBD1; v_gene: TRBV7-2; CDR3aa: CASSSWTGGNQPQHF; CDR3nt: TGTGCCAGCAGCTCATGGACAGGGGGCAATCAGCCCCAGCATTTT
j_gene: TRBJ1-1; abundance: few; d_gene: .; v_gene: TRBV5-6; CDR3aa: CASSYGDRDTEAFF; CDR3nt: TGTGCCAGCAGCTATGGGGATCGAGACACTGAAGCTTTCTTT
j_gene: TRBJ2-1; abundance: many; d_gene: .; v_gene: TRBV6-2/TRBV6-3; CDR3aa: CASSYGAGPYNEQFF; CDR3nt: TGTGCCAGCAGTTACGGGGCAGGGCCCTACAATGAGCAGTTCTTC
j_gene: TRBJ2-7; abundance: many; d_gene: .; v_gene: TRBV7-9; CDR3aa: CASSFEDVSYEQYF; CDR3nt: TGTGCCAGCAGCTTCGAAGACGTATCCTACGAGCAGTACTTC
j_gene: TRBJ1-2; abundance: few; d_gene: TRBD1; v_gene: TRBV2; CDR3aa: CASSRDRVQGGYTF; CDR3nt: TGTGCCAGCAGTAGGGACAGGGTTCAAGGTGGCTACACCTTC
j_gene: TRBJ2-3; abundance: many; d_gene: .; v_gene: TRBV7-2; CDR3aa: CASSLSMGTTDTQYF; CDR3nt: TGTGCCAGCAGCTTAAGTATGGGGACCACAGATACGCAGTATTTT
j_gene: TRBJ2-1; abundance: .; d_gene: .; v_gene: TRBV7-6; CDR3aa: CASSLAAGSFGEQFF; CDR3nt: TGTGCCAGCAGCTTAGCTGCGGGCTCTTTTGGTGAGCAGTTCTTC
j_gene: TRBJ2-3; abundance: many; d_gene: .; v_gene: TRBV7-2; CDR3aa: CASSPRGDTQYF; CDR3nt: TGTGCCAGCTCGCCCCGAGGAGATACGCAGTATTTT
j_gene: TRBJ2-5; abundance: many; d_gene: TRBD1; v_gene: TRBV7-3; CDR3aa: CASSFQGAEETQYF; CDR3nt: TGTGCCAGCAGCTTTCAGGGGGCTGAAGAGACCCAGTACTTC
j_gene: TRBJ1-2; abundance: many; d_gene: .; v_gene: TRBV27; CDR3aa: CASSLGINYGYTF; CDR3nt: TGTGCCAGCAGTTTGGGCATTAACTATGGCTACACCTTC
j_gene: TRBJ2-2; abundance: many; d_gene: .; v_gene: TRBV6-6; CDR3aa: CASSLTRPTGEELFF; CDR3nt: TGTGCCAGCAGTTTAACGCGTCCTACAGGAGAGGAGCTGTTTTTT
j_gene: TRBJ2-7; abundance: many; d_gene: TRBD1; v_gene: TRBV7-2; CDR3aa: CASSPFGQVHYEQYF; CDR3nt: TGTGCCAGCAGCCCATTCGGACAGGTACACTACGAGCAGTACTTC
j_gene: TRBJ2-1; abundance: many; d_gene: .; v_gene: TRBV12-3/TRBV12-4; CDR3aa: CASSLALGGRSYNEQFF; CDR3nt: TGTGCCAGCAGTTTAGCGCTCGGGGGTCGCTCCTACAATGAGCAGTTCTTC
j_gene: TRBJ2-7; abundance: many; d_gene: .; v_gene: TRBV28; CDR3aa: CASSLGSLYEQYF; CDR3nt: TGTGCCAGCAGTTTGGGAAGTCTCTACGAGCAGTACTTC
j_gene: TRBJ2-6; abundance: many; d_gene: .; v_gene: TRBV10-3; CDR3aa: CAISEPHGANVLTF; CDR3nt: TGTGCCATCAGTGAGCCGCACGGGGCCAACGTCCTGACTTTC
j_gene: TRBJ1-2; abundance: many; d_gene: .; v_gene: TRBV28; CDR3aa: CASSLLESYTF; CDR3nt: TGTGCCAGCAGTTTACTGGAAAGCTACACCTTC
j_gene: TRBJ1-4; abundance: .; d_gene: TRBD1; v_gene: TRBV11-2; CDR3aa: CASSPSGTGGEKLFF; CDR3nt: TGTGCCAGCAGCCCTTCCGGGACAGGAGGGGAAAAACTGTTTTTT
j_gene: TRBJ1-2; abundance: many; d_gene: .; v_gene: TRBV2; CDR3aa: CASSGSQAANYGYTF; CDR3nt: TGTGCCAGCAGTGGGAGTCAGGCCGCTAACTATGGCTACACCTTC
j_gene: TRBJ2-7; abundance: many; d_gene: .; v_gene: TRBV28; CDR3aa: CASSLGGQGDDEQYF; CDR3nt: TGTGCCAGCAGCCTGGGGGGGCAGGGGGACGACGAGCAGTACTTC
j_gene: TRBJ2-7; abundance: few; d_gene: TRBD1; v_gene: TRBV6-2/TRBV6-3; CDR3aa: CASSSRTGLYEQYF; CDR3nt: TGTGCCAGCAGTTCCCGGACAGGGCTCTACGAGCAGTACTTC
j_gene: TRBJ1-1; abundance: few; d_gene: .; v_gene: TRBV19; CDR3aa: CASSLQVWYTEAFF; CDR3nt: TGTGCCAGTAGCCTACAGGTATGGTACACTGAAGCTTTCTTT
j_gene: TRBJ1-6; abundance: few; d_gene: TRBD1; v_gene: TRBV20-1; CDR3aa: CSATEPGQGGSPLHF; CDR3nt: TGCAGTGCTACGGAACCGGGACAGGGAGGTTCACCCCTCCACTTT
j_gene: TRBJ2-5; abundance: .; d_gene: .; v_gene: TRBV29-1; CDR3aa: CSVVRTTQETQYF; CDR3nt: TGCAGCGTTGTTCGAACGACTCAAGAGACCCAGTACTTC
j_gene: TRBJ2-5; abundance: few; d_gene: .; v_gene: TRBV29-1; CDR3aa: CSVGGPDRETQYF; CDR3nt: TGCAGCGTCGGAGGGCCTGACAGAGAGACCCAGTACTTC
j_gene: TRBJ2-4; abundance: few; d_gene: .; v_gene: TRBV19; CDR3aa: CASSIVGRGNIQYF; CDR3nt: TGTGCCAGTAGTATAGTGGGCAGGGGTAACATTCAGTACTTC
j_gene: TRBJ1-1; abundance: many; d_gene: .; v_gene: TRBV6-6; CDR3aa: CASRISQANTEAFF; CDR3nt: TGTGCCAGCAGAATCTCTCAGGCGAACACTGAAGCTTTCTTT
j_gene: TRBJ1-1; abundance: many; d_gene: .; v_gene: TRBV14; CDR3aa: CASSQDPQGRSEAFF; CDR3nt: TGTGCCAGCAGCCAAGATCCCCAGGGAAGGTCTGAAGCTTTCTTT
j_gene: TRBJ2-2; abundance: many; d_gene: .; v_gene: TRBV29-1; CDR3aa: CSVDSAGPGTGELFF; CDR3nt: TGCAGCGTTGACAGTGCCGGCCCGGGAACCGGGGAGCTGTTTTTT
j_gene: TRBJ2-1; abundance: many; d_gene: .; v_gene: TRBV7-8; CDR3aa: CASSLAGGQLGEQFF; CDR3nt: TGTGCCAGCAGCTTAGCGGGGGGACAGTTGGGGGAGCAGTTCTTC
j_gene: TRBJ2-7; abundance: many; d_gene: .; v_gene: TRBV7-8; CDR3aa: CASSLDMGQAAF; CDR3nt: TGTGCCAGCAGCTTAGATATGGGTCAGGCAGCCTTC
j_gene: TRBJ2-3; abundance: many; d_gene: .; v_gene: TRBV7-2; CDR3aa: CASSKTGLLLSTDTQYF; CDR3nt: TGTGCCAGCAGTAAAACAGGGCTCCTGTTGAGCACAGATACGCAGTATTTT
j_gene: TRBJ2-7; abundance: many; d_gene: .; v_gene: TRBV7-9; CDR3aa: CASSLSASSYEQYF; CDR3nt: TGTGCCAGCAGCTTATCGGCTAGCTCCTACGAGCAGTACTTC
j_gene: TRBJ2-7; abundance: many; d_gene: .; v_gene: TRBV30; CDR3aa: CAWSVVVEQYF; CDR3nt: TGTGCCTGGAGTGTGGTCGTCGAGCAGTACTTC
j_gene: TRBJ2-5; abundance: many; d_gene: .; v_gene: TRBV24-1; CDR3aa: CATSDPRGQQETQYF; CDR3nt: TGTGCCACCAGTGACCCGCGGGGACAGCAAGAGACCCAGTACTTC
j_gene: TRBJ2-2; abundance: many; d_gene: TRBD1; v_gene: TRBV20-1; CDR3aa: CSARRTGGSGELFF; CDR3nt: TGCAGTGCTAGGAGGACAGGGGGCTCCGGGGAGCTGTTTTTT
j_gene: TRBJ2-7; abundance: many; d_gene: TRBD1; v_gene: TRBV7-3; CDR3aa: CASSPTGTGIYEQYF; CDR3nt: TGTGCCAGCAGCCCAACCGGGACAGGGATCTACGAGCAGTACTTC
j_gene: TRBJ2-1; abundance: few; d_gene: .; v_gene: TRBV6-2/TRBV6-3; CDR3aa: CASSYGKHPPYNEQFF; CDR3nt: TGTGCCAGCAGTTACGGGAAGCATCCGCCTTACAATGAGCAGTTCTTC
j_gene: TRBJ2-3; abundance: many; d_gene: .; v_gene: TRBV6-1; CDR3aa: CASSGWVTDTQYF; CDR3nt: TGTGCCAGCAGTGGATGGGTGACAGATACGCAGTATTTT
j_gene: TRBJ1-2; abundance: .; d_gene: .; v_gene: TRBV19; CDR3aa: CASSHQGHYGYTF; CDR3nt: TGTGCCAGTAGTCACCAAGGACACTATGGCTACACCTTC
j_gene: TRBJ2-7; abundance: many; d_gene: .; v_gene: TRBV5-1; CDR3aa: CASSFSTGTPYEQYF; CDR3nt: TGCGCCAGCAGCTTTTCCACCGGGACACCTTACGAGCAGTACTTC
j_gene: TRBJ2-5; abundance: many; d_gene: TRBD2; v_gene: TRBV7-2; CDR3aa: CASSDLGRGPETQYF; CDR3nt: TGTGCCAGCAGCGACTTGGGGAGGGGCCCGGAGACCCAGTACTTC
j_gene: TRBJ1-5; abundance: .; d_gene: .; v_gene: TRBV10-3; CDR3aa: CAISSGQNNQPQHF; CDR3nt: TGTGCCATTAGTTCGGGGCAGAACAATCAGCCCCAGCATTTT
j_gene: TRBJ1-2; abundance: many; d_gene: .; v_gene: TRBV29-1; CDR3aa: CSVADSYYGYTF; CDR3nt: TGCAGCGTTGCGGACAGCTACTATGGCTACACCTTC
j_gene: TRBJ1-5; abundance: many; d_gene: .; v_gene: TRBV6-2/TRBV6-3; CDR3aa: CASRSTGTPYSNQPQHF; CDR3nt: TGTGCCAGCAGATCCACCGGGACACCATATAGCAATCAGCCCCAGCATTTT